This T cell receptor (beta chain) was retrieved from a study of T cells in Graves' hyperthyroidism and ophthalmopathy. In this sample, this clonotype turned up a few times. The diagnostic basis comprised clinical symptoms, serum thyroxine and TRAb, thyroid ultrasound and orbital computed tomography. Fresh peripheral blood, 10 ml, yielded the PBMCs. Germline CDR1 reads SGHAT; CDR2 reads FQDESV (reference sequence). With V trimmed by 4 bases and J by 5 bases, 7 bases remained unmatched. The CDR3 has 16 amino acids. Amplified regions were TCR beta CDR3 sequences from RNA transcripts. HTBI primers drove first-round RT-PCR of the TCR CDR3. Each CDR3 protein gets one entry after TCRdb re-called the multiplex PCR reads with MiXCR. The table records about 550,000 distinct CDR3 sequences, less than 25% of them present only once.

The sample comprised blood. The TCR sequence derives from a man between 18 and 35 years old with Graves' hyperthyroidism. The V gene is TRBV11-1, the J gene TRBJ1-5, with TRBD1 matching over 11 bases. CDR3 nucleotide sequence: TGTGCCAGCAGCTCCGAGAGGGGACAGGGGGATCAGCCCCAGCATTTT. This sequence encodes CASSSERGQGDQPQHF.